This T cell receptor beta chain originates from a study of T-cell memory formation after mild COVID-19. Study observations and caveats: Prior to infection, memory already included some responding clones, suggesting cross-reactive memory joined.

Losses at the gene ends were 4 bases for V and 6 bases for J; bases not matched to a gene: 15. Germline CDR1 and CDR2: MGHRA and YSYEKL. The CDR3 consists of 17 residues. Each CDR3 protein is one row after TCRdb ran MiXCR on the 5' RACE reads. The sample lists about 140,000 distinct CDR3 sequences, approximately 15% seen once, with less than 15% in the top ten. This clonotype was seen a few times. Its antigen is still unknown. The sequenced sample consisted of PBMCs or a T cell subset sorted from them (not recorded which). This clonotype was obtained from an adult woman who had mild COVID-19 (a few samples of this study predate the infection). Cell type and time point are not known. The chain recombines TRBV4-1 with TRBJ2-3; 8 nucleotides line up with TRBD2. The CDR3 nucleotides read TGCGCCAGCAGCCTCCCCGCGGGGCGGGGGGAAAGGGATACGCAGTATTTT. It yields the protein CASSLPAGRGERDTQYF.